Presented here are 30 T cell receptor beta chains from one specimen sequenced in a study of early T cells in non-severe SARS-CoV-2 infection. MiXCR, run by TCRdb on the 5' RACE reads, gives a single entry per CDR3 protein. Counted here are roughly 80,000 distinct CDR3 sequences, over 9% occurring once; the ten biggest clones make up about 12%. Sequences were derived from whole blood, sampled at baseline. All receptors come from an adult who was a healthcare worker with PCR-confirmed SARS-CoV-2 infection or an uninfected control (not recorded which).

V is TRBV7-9 and J is TRBJ1-1; 7 nucleotides align to TRBD1. The J segment lost 6 bases and the V segment lost 6 bases, leaving 7 bases of the junction unmatched. The CDR3 covers 13 residues. Per germline, CDR1 SEHNR and CDR2 FQNEAQ (reference sequence). CDR3 DNA: TGTGCCAGCAGTGACAGGGAGTGGGCTGAAGCTTTCTTT. Protein sequence: CASSDREWAEAFF.

This clonotype showed up many times. The chain recombines TRBV5-1 with TRBJ2-7; D might be TRBD2 (6 bases). The CDR3 sequence is 14 residues long. Per the germline V gene, CDR1 is SGHRS and CDR2 is YFSETQ. V was clipped by 5 bases and J by 6 bases, with 18 bases between them. The CDR3: CASRRDLMSGEQYF. DNA of the CDR3: TGCGCCAGCAGGCGGGACCTAATGTCGGGCGAGCAGTACTTC.

The rearrangement uses TRBV4-3 and TRBJ1-6; tentative D call: TRBD1 (6 bases). The V end lost 1 base, the J end lost 7 bases, and 14 bases lay between the germline ends. The CDR3 has 16 amino acids. The germline CDR1 and CDR2 sequences are LGHNA and YSLEER. As DNA, the CDR3 is TGCGCCAGCAGCCAAGGTGCTCAGGGGTCAAATTCACCCCTCCACTTT. This translates into CASSQGAQGSNSPLHF.

The V call is TRBV7-6, the J call TRBJ2-2; tentative D call: TRBD2 (6 bases). The CDR3 consists of 16 residues. V lost 3 bases and J 1 base, leaving 12 bases between the germline ends. Germline CDR1 and CDR2: SGHVS and FNYEAQ. CDR3 sequence: CASSLDGGGNTGELFF. CDR3 bases: TGTGCCAGCAGCTTGGACGGGGGAGGGAACACCGGGGAGCTGTTTTTT.

V is TRBV5-1 and J is TRBJ2-2, with D tentatively TRBD1 (6 bases). The V and J ends lost 4 bases and 2 bases respectively, with 15 bases between them. The germline CDR1 and CDR2 sequences are SGHRS and YFSETQ. The CDR3 is 16 amino acids. DNA of the CDR3: TGCGCCAGCAGCGGAGCGGCCAGGGGTAACACCGGGGAGCTGTTTTTT. Translation: CASSGAARGNTGELFF.

This clonotype was seen at least ten times. The rearrangement uses TRBV18 and TRBJ1-2; 7 nucleotides agree with TRBD1. The germline V gene has CDR1 KGHSH and CDR2 LQKENI. This CDR3 spans 15 amino acids. The trim removed 5 bases at V and 1 base at J, leaving 7 bases unmatched. CDR3 bases: TGTGCCAGCTCATCAGGGGGAGGAAGTAACTATGGCTACACCTTC. It translates to CASSSGGGSNYGYTF.

Concerning this clonotype itself: This sequence may be a read error, since a much larger clone differs from it by one base. The rearrangement links TRBV7-2 to TRBJ1-1; unclear D gene. There are 15 residues in the CDR3. CDR1 is SGHTA and CDR2 is FQGNSA in the germline V gene. The V gene lost 10 bases and the J gene lost 3 bases, with 21 bases spanning the gap. Here the CDR3 DNA reads TGTGCCAACAGACAAGACCCGAGCCGATACACTGAAGCTTTCTTT. Translated, it gives CANRQDPSRYTEAFF. Drawing the rest from reference TRBV7-2 and TRBJ1-1, the complete variable domain is GAGVSQSPSNKVTEKGKDVELRCDPISGHTALYWYRQSLGQGLEFLIYFQGNSAPDKSGLPSDRFSAERTGGSVSTLTIQRTQQEDSAVYLCANRQDPSRYTEAFFGQGTRLTVV.

This clonotype was recorded many times. V usage is TRBV7-6 and J usage is TRBJ2-7; perhaps D is TRBD1 or TRBD2 (5 bases each). Germline V gene data show CDR1 as SGHVS and CDR2 as FNYEAQ. The CDR3 spans 15 residues. V lost 4 bases, J lost 0 bases, and 13 bases lay in between. CDR3 DNA sequence: TGTGCCAGCAGCTCCCGGGACGGGGACTCCTACGAGCAGTACTTC. It yields the protein CASSSRDGDSYEQYF.

This rearrangement joins TRBV6-1 to TRBJ2-3; the D gene is possibly TRBD2 (6 bases). Germline CDR1 and CDR2: MNHNS and SASEGT. Trimming pared 7 bases from V and 2 bases from J, leaving 13 bases between. CDR3 length: 14 amino acids. CDR3 protein: CASTPGLATDTQYF. CDR3 DNA: TGTGCCAGCACCCCGGGACTCGCCACAGATACGCAGTATTTT.

J is TRBJ2-3 and V is TRBV12-3 or TRBV12-4, with D hard to call. The CDR3 loop spans 14 amino acids. V dropped 1 base and J dropped 4 bases, with 9 bases sitting between them. DNA for the CDR3: TGTGCCAGCAGTTTAGGGTTTTGGGCAGATACGCAGTATTTT. It yields the protein CASSLGFWADTQYF.

This clonotype has more than one count but fewer than ten. V gene TRBV28 combines with J gene TRBJ2-6; possibly TRBD1 for D (7 bases). Germline V CDR1 and CDR2: MDHEN, SYDVKM. V lost 6 bases and J 0 bases, leaving 18 bases between the germline ends. The CDR3 totals 18 residues. This CDR3 reads CASRKAGQSFSGANVLTF. The DNA of the CDR3 is TGTGCCAGCAGAAAGGCGGGACAGTCATTCTCTGGGGCCAACGTCCTGACTTTC.

This chain links TRBV7-9 with TRBJ2-1; D is tentatively TRBD1 or TRBD2 (6 bases each). Germline CDR1 is SEHNR and CDR2 is FQNEAQ (reference sequence). Trimming pared 1 base from V and 7 bases from J, leaving 11 bases between. This CDR3 is built from 14 residues. Here the CDR3 DNA reads TGTGCCAGCAGCTTAGGCGGGACAAAAAATGAGCAGTTCTTC. This encodes CASSLGGTKNEQFF.

This clonotype occurred a few times. V gene TRBV20-1 combines with J gene TRBJ2-7; D unclear. V lost 4 bases and J lost 6, with 22 bases in between. Per germline, CDR1 DFQATT and CDR2 SNEGSKA (reference sequence). The CDR3 has 15 amino acids. The CDR3: CSATPSDKLRSEQYF. CDR3 DNA sequence: TGCAGTGCTACCCCGAGTGACAAATTAAGAAGCGAGCAGTACTTC.

This clonotype was seen repeatedly, ten times or more. The V gene is TRBV7-7, the J gene TRBJ2-1; 7 nucleotides agree with TRBD2. The CDR3 has 14 residues. CDR1 and CDR2 (germline): SSHAT, FNYEAQ (reference sequence). The J segment lost 4 bases and the V segment lost 0 bases, leaving 0 bases of the junction unmatched. CDR3 sequence reads: CASSLAGGYNEQFF. Here the CDR3 DNA reads TGTGCCAGCAGCTTAGCGGGGGGGTACAATGAGCAGTTCTTC.

This chain uses TRBV2 with TRBJ2-2; D is possibly TRBD1 (6 bases). The CDR3 extends over 15 amino acids. Between the trimmed V and J ends, which lost 4 bases and 1 base, there was a span of 10 bases. Germline V gene lookup returns CDR1 SNHLY and CDR2 FYNNEI. The CDR3 coding sequence is TGTGCCAGCAGTGTACAGGGTCTGAACACCGGGGAGCTGTTTTTT. It translates to CASSVQGLNTGELFF.

This clonotype was seen many times. The chain employs TRBV6-4 and TRBJ1-2, with a possible D match to TRBD1 (5 bases). Germline CDR1 MRHNA, CDR2 SNTAGT. Trimming shortened V by 0 bases and J by 4 bases, and 15 bases separated the two germline ends. The CDR3 contains 16 residues. CDR3 DNA: TGTGCCAGCAGTGACTCTGCGGGGGATTCCAGCTATGGCTACACCTTC. Translating it yields CASSDSAGDSSYGYTF.

This chain uses TRBV5-1 with TRBJ1-4; no firm D call. CDR3 size: 13 residues. V was pared by 4 bases and J by 7 bases, with 11 bases between. Germline CDR1 reads SGHRS; CDR2 reads YFSETQ. CDR3 protein: CASSVDWGEKLFF. The CDR3 coding sequence is TGCGCCAGCAGCGTGGACTGGGGTGAAAAACTGTTTTTT.

This clonotype turned up a few times. V is TRBV5-1 and J is TRBJ2-2; a weak D match, TRBD1 (5 bases). Trimming cost V 2 bases and J 7 bases, with 9 bases left between them. Germline lookup yields CDR1 SGHRS and CDR2 YFSETQ. CDR3 size: 13 residues. The chain's CDR3 is CASSLQQGGELFF. The CDR3 DNA reads as TGCGCCAGCAGCTTACAGCAGGGCGGGGAGCTGTTTTTT.

The gene calls are TRBV6-1 and TRBJ1-5; the D gene is possibly TRBD1 (5 bases). V was cut by 3 bases and J by 0 bases, with 12 bases left in between. CDR3 length equals 16 residues. Germline CDR1 is MNHNS and CDR2 is SASEGT. The CDR3 region has the DNA TGTGCCAGCAGTGACACCTGGGGCAATAGCAATCAGCCCCAGCATTTT. It specifies CASSDTWGNSNQPQHF.

This clonotype appeared a few times. The chain couples TRBV9 to TRBJ2-3, with 8 positions matching TRBD2. Germline V gene sequence: CDR1 SGDLS, CDR2 YYNGEE. This CDR3 comprises 16 residues. V was pared by 0 bases and J by 3 bases, with 6 bases of the junction left unmatched. CDR3: CASSVAGGSRTDTQYF. CDR3 nucleotides: TGTGCCAGCAGCGTAGCGGGGGGGAGTCGGACAGATACGCAGTATTTT.

This clonotype was observed many times. The J gene is TRBJ2-7, the V gene TRBV25-1, with D tentatively TRBD2 (7 bases). The germline gives CDR1 MGHDK, CDR2 SYGVNS. With 4 bases removed from V and 7 bases from J, the gap between germline ends came to 20 bases. The CDR3 covers 15 residues. The CDR3 here is CASSAPGRRGGEQYF. In nucleotides, the CDR3 is TGTGCCAGCAGTGCCCCGGGGCGGAGGGGGGGTGAGCAGTACTTC.

This clonotype was observed a handful of times. One junction end disagrees with the germline gene, perhaps due to a read error. The V call is TRBV3-1, the J call TRBJ2-5; perhaps TRBD2 as D (5 bases). CDR1 is LGHDT and CDR2 is YNNKEL in the germline V gene (reference sequence). The CDR3 runs 11 residues. CDR3 nucleotides: TGTGCCAGCAGCCAAGCCACGGACTTAGACTTC. Amino acid sequence: CASSQATDLDF.

This clonotype was seen a few times. The chain's CDR3 is CASSQQATLTYEQYF. CDR3 DNA sequence: TGTGCCAGCAGCCAACAGGCCACCCTAACCTACGAGCAGTACTTC. The chain employs TRBV3-1 and TRBJ2-7; D remains unclear. Germline CDR1 and CDR2: LGHDT and YNNKEL (reference sequence). The CDR3 loop spans 15 amino acids. V was pared by 2 bases and J by 2 bases, with 13 bases between.

The rearrangement uses TRBV20-1 and TRBJ2-3; 10 bases fit TRBD2. CDR3 size: 16 residues. The V segment lost 2 bases and the J segment 4 bases; nucleotides outside the gene matches: 9. Germline V gene data show CDR1 as DFQATT and CDR2 as SNEGSKA (reference sequence). This chain's CDR3 is CSARKASGGVSDTQYF. As DNA, the CDR3 is TGCAGTGCTAGAAAGGCTAGCGGGGGCGTCTCAGATACGCAGTATTTT.

This clonotype was observed at least ten times. The chain carries TRBV29-1 and TRBJ2-6, with 7 bases fitting TRBD1. Trimming cost V 4 bases and J 0 bases; bases outside gene matches: 6. This CDR3 has 16 amino acids. Germline-derived CDR1 and CDR2 are SQVTM and ANQGSEA. The chain's CDR3 is CSVAMGQPSGANVLTF. CDR3 DNA: TGCAGCGTTGCGATGGGACAGCCCTCTGGGGCCAACGTCCTGACTTTC.

This clonotype was seen a handful of times. The chain recombines TRBV9 with TRBJ2-3, with 13 bases that match TRBD2. The CDR3 runs to 17 residues. Germline V gene data show CDR1 as SGDLS and CDR2 as YYNGEE. The V and J ends lost 3 bases and 0 bases, in that order; junction bases with no gene match: 4. CDR3 in DNA: TGTGCCAGCAGCGCGACTAGCGGGGGGATGAGCACAGATACGCAGTATTTT. This translates into CASSATSGGMSTDTQYF. Variable domain in full (rest from reference TRBV9 and TRBJ2-3): DSGVTQTPKHLITATGQRVTLRCSPRSGDLSVYWYQQSLDQGLQFLIQYYNGEERAKGNILERFSAQQFPDLHSELNLSSLELGDSALYFCASSATSGGMSTDTQYFGPGTRLTVL.

The chain has TRBV2 and TRBJ2-7; TRBD1 matches at 7 bases. V was pared by 8 bases and J by 0 bases, with 4 bases of the junction left unmatched. This CDR3 spans 13 amino acids. Germline CDR1 SNHLY, CDR2 FYNNEI. Written as DNA, the CDR3 is TGTGCCAGCTCCAGGGGGTCCTCCTACGAGCAGTACTTC. The encoded protein is CASSRGSSYEQYF.

The chain employs TRBV6-1 and TRBJ2-5; 7 bases align to TRBD1. The V gene's germline CDR1 is MNHNS and CDR2 SASEGT. J was trimmed by 0 bases and V by 5 bases; bases with no gene match: 3. This CDR3 is built from 14 residues. Here the CDR3 DNA reads TGTGCCAGCAGTCCCGGGACAGACCAAGAGACCCAGTACTTC. Its translation: CASSPGTDQETQYF.

This clonotype occurred a few times. This rearrangement joins TRBV29-1 to TRBJ1-4; 10 nucleotides match TRBD1. The CDR3 consists of 15 residues. Germline trimming cut 4 bases from V and 3 bases from J; bases unmatched to any gene: 5. Germline assignment: CDR1 SQVTM and CDR2 ANQGSEA. The CDR3: CSVGGQGISNEKLFF. In nucleotides, the CDR3 is TGCAGCGTTGGGGGACAGGGGATTTCTAATGAAAAACTGTTTTTT.

The sample holds many counts of this clonotype. The rearrangement uses TRBV5-4 and TRBJ2-1, with 8 bases aligning to TRBD1. Germline V gene data show CDR1 as SGHNT and CDR2 as YYREEE (reference sequence). This CDR3 region has 13 residues. Unmatched junction bases numbered 2, after V lost 3 bases and J lost 6 bases. CDR3: CASSSDRGNEQFF. The DNA of the CDR3 is TGTGCCAGCAGCTCTGACAGGGGCAATGAGCAGTTCTTC.